What follows are 9 T cell receptor beta chains derived from one specimen sequenced in a study of blood T cell repertoires in COVID-19. Repertoires were generated with immunoSEQ multiplex PCR, while TCRdb's copy carries only in-frame clones and drops some. The sample lists 430,000 or so clones; more than 75% were seen once. Material: PBMCs or T cells enriched from blood (not recorded which). The origin of the receptors is a woman in her 40s who had recovered from COVID-19.

The chain uses TRBV29-1 and TRBJ2-3; D is unresolved. This CDR3 comprises 13 residues. CDR1 is SQVTM and CDR2 is ANQGSEA in the germline V gene. The ends were cut back, 5 bases at V and 2 bases at J, with 11 bases in the middle. Written as DNA, the CDR3 is TGCAGCGTTTCGACCGGGTACACAGATACGCAGTATTTT. Amino acids: CSVSTGYTDTQYF.

The chain carries TRBV19 and TRBJ1-5, with D unclear. V was cut by 8 bases and J by 5 bases, with 10 bases left in between. Germline loops: CDR1 LNHDA, CDR2 SQIVND (reference sequence). The CDR3 covers 12 residues. The CDR3 DNA is TGTGCCAGTCGGAGGCGGGATCAGCCCCAGCATTTT. Translation: CASRRRDQPQHF.

The chain has TRBV9 and TRBJ2-7; 10 bases line up with TRBD2. Germline V gives CDR1 SGDLS, CDR2 YYNGEE. CDR3 length: 17 amino acids. The V segment lost 2 bases and the J segment 2 bases; nucleotides outside the gene matches: 10. The CDR3 coding sequence is TGTGCCAGCAGCGTTGATAGCGGGAGGACCTGGGCCTACGAGCAGTACTTC. Its protein product is CASSVDSGRTWAYEQYF.

The V gene is TRBV5-6, the J gene TRBJ2-5; 11 bases fit TRBD1. V lost 4 bases and J lost 5; bases outside the gene matches: 7. Germline CDR1 and CDR2: SGHDT and YYEEEE. The CDR3 is 15 amino acids. The CDR3 here is CASSPGQGAVETQYF. CDR3 sequence (DNA): TGTGCCAGCAGCCCAGGACAGGGGGCAGTGGAGACCCAGTACTTC.

This rearrangement joins TRBV7-9 to TRBJ2-7, with 8 bases aligning to TRBD1. J was trimmed by 6 bases and V by 4 bases; bases with no gene match: 8. Germline CDR1 SEHNR, CDR2 FQNEAQ (reference sequence). CDR3 length: 14 amino acids. CDR3 coding DNA: TGTGCCAGCAGCTCCCGGACAGGGCCGAGCGAGCAGTACTTC. Residues: CASSSRTGPSEQYF.

This chain joins TRBV6-2 or TRBV6-3 and TRBJ2-7, with TRBD2 identical over 8 bases. The germline CDR1 and CDR2 sequences are MNHEY and SVGEGT. V was pared by 6 bases and J by 1 base, with 11 bases of the junction left unmatched. The length of the CDR3 is 16 residues. CDR3 sequence reads: CASSHGPLAGSYEQYF. The CDR3 DNA sequence: TGTGCCAGCAGCCACGGCCCTTTAGCGGGATCCTACGAGCAGTACTTC.

This chain uses TRBV21-1 with TRBJ2-7; the table assigns TRBD1, which was not confirmed against the DNA. TRBV21-1 is a documented pseudogene. CDR3 length: 14 amino acids. CDR3 amino acids: CASRGQGASYEQYF. The CDR3 DNA reads as TGTGCCAGCAGAGGCCAGGGGGCCTCCTACGAGCAGTACTTC.

This rearrangement joins TRBV7-2 to TRBJ2-1; TRBD2 aligns across 10 bases. The CDR3 has 17 residues. Germline CDR1 reads SGHTA; CDR2 reads FQGNSA. V dropped 5 bases and J dropped 4; count of bases not matched to a gene: 11. The CDR3 sequence is CASSPRRLAGTYNEQFF. The CDR3 DNA reads TGTGCCAGCAGCCCAAGGAGACTAGCGGGTACTTACAATGAGCAGTTCTTC. Drawing the rest from reference TRBV7-2 and TRBJ2-1, the complete variable domain is GAGVSQSPSNKVTEKGKDVELRCDPISGHTALYWYRQSLGQGLEFLIYFQGNSAPDKSGLPSDRFSAERTGGSVSTLTIQRTQQEDSAVYLCASSPRRLAGTYNEQFFGPGTRLTVL.

V usage is TRBV5-1 and J usage is TRBJ1-2, with D uncertain. CDR1 SGHRS and CDR2 YFSETQ come from the germline V gene. The length of the CDR3 is 12 residues. V lost 0 bases and J 8 bases, leaving 8 bases between the germline ends. The CDR3 sequence is CASSLDQEGYTF. DNA of the CDR3: TGCGCCAGCAGCTTGGATCAAGAGGGCTACACCTTC.